This paragraph reports one T cell receptor (beta chain). Its specificity is unknown. Assay: immunoSEQ multiplex PCR; the TCRdb copy retains only in-frame clones and omits some. Among approximately 70,000 clones listed, roughly 80% were seen once. These data come from a study of T cell responses to AZD1222 COVID-19 vaccine. Findings and limits, study-wide: Compared with day 0, the breadth and depth of the Spike-specific TCR repertoire rose significantly after two doses of AZD1222.

CDR3 length equals 14 residues. Germline V gene sequence: CDR1 SEHNR, CDR2 FQNEAQ (reference sequence). V trimming: 9 bases; J trimming: 1 base; junction bases outside the gene matches: 6. Sequences were derived from peripheral blood, sampled 28 days after the second AZD1222 dose. The chain uses TRBV7-9 and TRBJ1-1, with 9 bases aligning to TRBD1. This receptor was obtained from an adult who received the AZD1222 COVID-19 vaccine. The CDR3 region is CASRQGVGNTEAFF. For the CDR3, the DNA is TGTGCCAGTCGACAGGGGGTGGGGAACACTGAAGCTTTCTTT.